The rows below give T cell receptor beta chains drawn from one sample of a study of CD4 T cells in relation to SARS-CoV-2 and coronaviruses. Clones were read by immunoSEQ multiplex PCR, and TCRdb kept only the in-frame ones, dropping some. Of 35,000 to 40,000 clones listed, around 89% are singletons. The sequenced sample consisted of memory CD4+ T cells from PBMCs. Receptors originate from an adult with COVID-19. Each CDR3 is given without its conserved first and last residue. The size of a clone is reported for some rows only, either as once, few or many, or as a class for expanded clones.

j_call v_call clone_size cdr3_aa
TRBJ1-3 TRBV7-2 . ASSFFGTERNTIY
TRBJ2-7 TRBV29-1 . SVGGQGKSQYEQY
TRBJ2-7 TRBV6-1 . ASSEARVGAYEQY
TRBJ2-3 TRBV28 . ASSTPGRFTDTQY
TRBJ2-6 TRBV14 . ASSRPGVAGANVLT
TRBJ2-5 TRBV6-5 . ASRTRETQY
TRBJ2-5 TRBV30 . AWSAAPGSADY
TRBJ1-1 TRBV6-5 . ASRPTPPGAF
TRBJ2-7 TRBV7-2 . ASSLTGDYEQY
TRBJ1-1 TRBV7-2 . ASSPRRGGTEAF
TRBJ2-1 TRBV7-6 . ASSLGSGGVIGEQF
TRBJ2-4 TRBV19 . ASSNGVAKNIQY
TRBJ2-7 TRBV10-1 once ASSDPGTGIREQY
TRBJ2-1 TRBV23-1 . ASSQPNRGSPYNEQF
TRBJ2-3 TRBV6-5 . ASSRGTDTQY
TRBJ1-5 TRBV6-1 . ASSDQGDRTNLNQPQH
TRBJ2-7 TRBV15 . ATSPAYETRPPPSEQY
TRBJ2-3 TRBV7-9 once ASTTLTREDTQY
TRBJ1-1 TRBV5-1 . ASSGRQGPDTEAF
TRBJ2-2 TRBV3-1/TRBV3-2 . ASANTGELF
TRBJ2-2 TRBV5-1 . ASSLGTGDTGELF
TRBJ1-6 TRBV3-1/TRBV3-2 . ASRDRDRGNSPLH
TRBJ1-6 TRBV20-1 . SASDDRGISPLH
TRBJ2-7 TRBV3-1/TRBV3-2 . ASSYGAGGLYEQY
TRBJ1-2 TRBV7-9 . ASSFLGTSYGYT
TRBJ1-2 TRBV28 . ASSQGDNYGYT
TRBJ2-2 TRBV11-2 . ASSLGQGHTGELF
TRBJ2-3 TRBV6-6 . ASSQYTVSRGGPDTQY
TRBJ1-1 TRBV27 . ASSVFLGTEAF
TRBJ2-3 TRBV11-3 . ASSSHGDTQY